Below, 13 T cell receptor beta chains from the same sample are listed, as sequenced in a study of T-cell memory formation after mild COVID-19. TCRdb re-derived calls from the 5' RACE reads in MiXCR, one entry per CDR3 protein. The sample holds around 390,000 distinct CDR3 sequences, about a sixth seen once. The sequenced material came from PBMCs or a T cell subset sorted from them (not recorded which). These receptors all come from a man between 18 and 29 years old who had mild COVID-19 (a few samples of this study predate the infection). Cell type and time point are not known.

The rearrangement joins TRBV29-1 to TRBJ2-3; D perhaps matches TRBD2 (6 bases). From germline, CDR1 is SQVTM and CDR2 ANQGSEA. The germline V and J ends were trimmed by 5 bases and 2 bases, with 14 bases remaining between them. The CDR3 extends over 14 amino acids. The CDR3 region is CSVLGAGNTDTQYF. CDR3 in DNA: TGCAGCGTTCTAGGGGCGGGGAACACAGATACGCAGTATTTT.

The chain is built from TRBV11-3 and TRBJ2-1; perhaps TRBD1 as D (5 bases). The CDR3 extends over 12 amino acids. The germline V gene has CDR1 SGHNT and CDR2 YENEEA. V dropped 5 bases and J dropped 9 bases, with 11 bases sitting between them. The CDR3 DNA follows: TGTGCCAGCAGCGAGCAGGGATTTGAGCAGTTCTTC. Translated, it gives CASSEQGFEQFF.

This clonotype has only a few counts. The V gene is TRBV19, the J gene TRBJ2-7, with 10 bases fitting TRBD1. The CDR3 has 14 residues. With 5 bases clipped from V and 3 bases from J, the junction kept 4 bases outside the gene matches. Per germline, CDR1 LNHDA and CDR2 SQIVND (reference sequence). The DNA of the CDR3 is TGTGCCAGTAGTGCCCGGGACAGGGGCTACGAGCAGTACGTC. Amino acids: CASSARDRGYEQYV.

V and J are TRBV19 and TRBJ1-6; D is unresolved. From germline, CDR1 is LNHDA and CDR2 SQIVND (reference sequence). This CDR3 spans 18 amino acids. V was clipped by 3 bases and J by 4 bases, with 19 bases between them. DNA for the CDR3: TGTGCCAGTAGTATGCCGACCTCGTTCAGGAGATATAATTCACCCCTCCACTTT. It specifies CASSMPTSFRRYNSPLHF. The variable domain in full, completed from reference TRBV19 and TRBJ1-6, reads DGGITQSPKYLFRKEGQNVTLSCEQNLNHDAMYWYRQDPGQGLRLIYYSQIVNDFQKGDIAEGYSVSREKKESFPLTVTSAQKNPTAFYLCASSMPTSFRRYNSPLHFGNGTRLTVT.

The chain is built from TRBV6-5 and TRBJ1-1; tentative D call: TRBD1 (5 bases). The germline V and J ends were trimmed by 8 bases and 5 bases, with 18 bases remaining between them. CDR1 MNHEY and CDR2 SVGAGI come from the germline V gene. CDR3 size: 14 residues. Here the CDR3 reads CASSRGLENTEAFF. In DNA, the CDR3 is TGTGCCAGCTCCCGGGGCCTCGAGAATACTGAAGCTTTCTTT.

The chain links TRBV7-2 to TRBJ2-3; D is undetermined. CDR3 length: 16 residues. V lost 4 bases and J 6 bases, leaving 20 bases between the germline ends. Germline V gene data show CDR1 as SGHTA and CDR2 as FQGNSA. CDR3 bases: TGTGCCAGCAGCTCTCCCAGGTCTACCTTGGCCGATACGCAGTATTTT. It yields the protein CASSSPRSTLADTQYF.

J is TRBJ1-2 and V is TRBV5-1, with no clear D. The length of the CDR3 is 12 residues. The V gene's germline CDR1 is SGHRS and CDR2 YFSETQ. V was cut by 1 base and J by 8 bases, with 9 bases left in between. The DNA of the CDR3 is TGCGCCAGCAGCTTGCCCCCGGACGGCTACACCTTC. Translation: CASSLPPDGYTF.

The V gene is TRBV7-9, the J gene TRBJ2-1; possible D gene TRBD2, 6 bases. V was pared by 5 bases and J by 8 bases, with 16 bases between. The CDR3 consists of 14 residues. The V gene's germline CDR1 is SEHNR and CDR2 FQNEAQ (reference sequence). The CDR3 nucleotides read TGTGCCAGCAGCCCCTCCGGGGGTAGGGATGAGCAGTTCTTC. It is translated as CASSPSGGRDEQFF.

This chain connects TRBV4-3 to TRBJ2-1, with D perhaps TRBD1 or TRBD2 (6 bases each). CDR1 LGHNA and CDR2 YSLEER come from the germline V gene. The CDR3 covers 16 residues. Trimming removed 4 bases from V and 7 bases from J, with 20 bases in between. The CDR3 sequence is CASSRTTGGHKNEQFF. The CDR3 DNA sequence: TGCGCCAGCAGCCGAACGACCGGGGGCCACAAGAATGAGCAGTTCTTC.

There are a few counts of this clonotype. This chain joins TRBV9 and TRBJ2-1; D is possibly TRBD1 (6 bases). V was clipped by 0 bases and J by 10 bases, with 26 bases between them. The CDR3 contains 18 residues. Germline V gives CDR1 SGDLS, CDR2 YYNGEE. In nucleotides, the CDR3 is TGTGCCAGCAGCGTAGAGATCACGGGGCTAGATGTGAGGGGGGAGCAGTTCTTC. It codes for CASSVEITGLDVRGEQFF.

A few counts support this clonotype. The chain employs TRBV2 and TRBJ2-7; D unclear. V lost 5 bases to trimming and J lost 0 bases, with 8 bases between them. The CDR3 contains 13 residues. Germline V gene data show CDR1 as SNHLY and CDR2 as FYNNEI. Written as DNA, the CDR3 is TGTGCCAGCAGTTCTCAGAGCTCCTACGAGCAGTACGTC. Translated, it gives CASSSQSSYEQYV.

This clonotype has a handful of counts. V is TRBV5-6 and J is TRBJ1-4, with unresolved D. Trimming pared 6 bases from V and 4 bases from J, leaving 13 bases between. This CDR3 contains 14 residues. Germline V CDR1 and CDR2: SGHDT, YYEEEE. CDR3 in amino acids: CASTHPALNEKLFF. The CDR3 DNA sequence: TGTGCCAGCACCCACCCGGCCCTTAATGAAAAACTGTTTTTT.

This clonotype was counted a few times. The rearrangement joins TRBV5-4 to TRBJ1-6; TRBD1 might be the D (5 bases). V was cut by 5 bases and J by 11 bases, with 5 bases left in between. The CDR3 sequence is 10 residues long. The germline gives CDR1 SGHNT, CDR2 YYREEE (reference sequence). The CDR3 coding sequence is TGTGCCAGCAGAGGGGCACCCCTCCACTTT. Translation: CASRGAPLHF.